Only a few counts were recorded for the clone carrying this T cell receptor beta chain. Its antigen is not known. The data derive from a study of T cell repertoires in cytomegalovirus infection. Whole-study results and caveats: In two of eight donors, the top clonotype was HLA-C-restricted CMV-specific.

MiXCR, applied by TCRdb to the reads, yields one record per CDR3 protein. Here the sample spans over 150,000 distinct CDR3 sequences, about 15% being singletons. The CDR3 runs to 16 residues. CDR1 is SGDLS, CDR2 YYNGEE, per germline. Trimming pared 0 bases from V and 5 bases from J, leaving 17 bases between. The chain couples TRBV9 to TRBJ1-2; D is undetermined. The TCR was taken from a human donor in good health (CMV status not recorded). Some clones in this sample may be carry-over from other donors' samples. The sample was CD8+ T cells from PBMCs. In nucleotides, the CDR3 is TGTGCCAGCAGCGTAGGAGGCAGCACTTCACAATATGGCTACACCTTC. Translation gives CASSVGGSTSQYGYTF.